These T cell receptor beta chains were read from a single sample in a study of shared clonotypes between healthy human individuals. Assay used: immunoSEQ multiplex PCR; TCRdb lists only in-frame clones, some missing. The sample lists under 2,500,000 clones; almost 96% were seen once. Sequencing used naive CD4+ T cells sorted from blood. The receptor source for this set is a man younger than 30 in good health. CDR3s include the opening cysteine and the closing phenylalanine or tryptophan.

v_call	cdr3_length	j_call	cdr3_aa
TRBV10-1	16	TRBJ2-1	CASSESRGGTYNEQFF
TRBV7-2	14	TRBJ1-1	CASSLTRDTTEAFF
TRBV7-9	14	TRBJ1-6	CASSFLTLDSPLHF
TRBV6-5	15	TRBJ2-1	CASSYSLAGEGWQFF
TRBV5-1	14	TRBJ2-7	CASSFGTGGYEQYF
TRBV27	14	TRBJ2-7	CASSLGRGSYEQYF
TRBV20-1	11	TRBJ2-1	CSARTGIEQFF
TRBV11-3	13	TRBJ2-5	CASSYRGGETQYF
TRBV5-1	15	TRBJ2-7	CASRPDLSRLYEQYF
TRBV5-1	16	TRBJ1-4	CASSLQGAATNEKLFF
TRBV7-9	16	TRBJ2-5	CASSRVLAGPQETQYF
TRBV11-2	14	TRBJ1-2	CASSPRGPLNGYTF
TRBV30	14	TRBJ2-7	CAWSVPRIQYEQYF
TRBV2	14	TRBJ2-7	CASRDPGQAYEQYF
TRBV2	12	TRBJ2-7	CASSGTGDRQYF
TRBV7-7	15	TRBJ2-2	CASSRDRGNTGELFF
TRBV28	16	TRBJ2-7	CASSFNYRGLSYEQYF
TRBV25-1	15	TRBJ1-4	CASSAGRLTNEKLFF
TRBV28	15	TRBJ1-1	CASSSGRMMNTEAFF
TRBV4-3	15	TRBJ1-1	CASSQEKTVNTEAFF
TRBV10-2	20	TRBJ2-1	CASRGTSGGLLSSSYNEQFF
TRBV5-6	15	TRBJ2-1	CASSSNRVIVGEQFF
TRBV14	14	TRBJ2-5	CASSQGGKGETQYF
TRBV30	14	TRBJ2-1	CAWSRGGAGNEQFF
TRBV30	14	TRBJ1-3	CAWSVLNGGNTIYF
TRBV7-2	16	TRBJ2-7	CASSLAVGTSSYEQYF
TRBV28	15	TRBJ2-7	CASSLQTPGRYEQYF
TRBV7-2	14	TRBJ2-7	CASSPLGTSGLGYF
TRBV2	14	TRBJ2-3	CASTRDSFTDTQYF
TRBV4-1	13	TRBJ2-5	CASSQVIGETQYF
TRBV25-1	13	TRBJ2-6	CASTGYGANVLTF
TRBV7-2	15	TRBJ2-3	CASSLQGASTDTQYF
TRBV7-8	16	TRBJ1-2	CASSLDSGTELRGYTF
TRBV25-1	16	TRBJ2-3	CASSERTSALTDTQYF
TRBV9	15	TRBJ1-2	CASSTQGKGSYGYTF
TRBV29-1	13	TRBJ2-7	CSVDRQGAYEQYF
TRBV7-9	16	TRBJ1-4	CASSLAMGQGGEKLFF
TRBV14	17	TRBJ2-3	CASSLLMGLATTDTQYF
TRBV7-3	14	TRBJ2-3	CASSGGLSTDTQYF
TRBV7-2	14	TRBJ2-5	CASSSDRVVETQYF
TRBV18	13	TRBJ2-3	CASSPTQVDTQYF
TRBV19	15	TRBJ1-5	CASSRTGTPNQPQHF
TRBV18	16	TRBJ2-4	CASSRAGANAKNIQYF
TRBV10-2	17	TRBJ1-5	CASSEWVGRTADQPQHF
TRBV13	16	TRBJ2-7	CASSSRGPLPPYEQYF
TRBV6-1	11	TRBJ2-7	CASILSYEQYF
TRBV4-1	17	TRBJ2-7	CASSPGRTALGSYEQYF
TRBV7-2	13	TRBJ2-5	CASSSRGGETQYF
TRBV5-4	15	TRBJ2-4	CASSPQLTGDGIQYF
TRBV7-9	18	TRBJ2-2	CASSPRLAGGLTAGELFF
TRBV6-5	13	TRBJ1-2	CASSFTRGAGYTF
TRBV5-6	15	TRBJ2-5	CASSFGPSQQETQYF
TRBV7-7	14	TRBJ2-1	CATAEGPGLNEQFF
TRBV7-9	11	TRBJ1-1	CASSPSVVAFF
TRBV7-9	15	TRBJ2-3	CASSLVVQGRDTQYF
TRBV18	15	TRBJ1-3	CASSPDRTSGNTIYF
TRBV9	18	TRBJ2-3	CASSVLQGGTSGTDTQYF
TRBV7-6	15	TRBJ2-5	CASSTQTGEGETQYF
TRBV28	15	TRBJ1-2	CASSLGYRGRYGYTF
TRBV6-1	14	TRBJ1-2	CASRPGQLNYGYTF